This T cell receptor beta chain was identified in a study of T cell responses to AZD1222 COVID-19 vaccine. V shed 5 bases and J 4 bases; nucleotides not matched to a gene: 3. Germline V CDR1 and CDR2: SGHVS, FQNEAQ. This CDR3 comprises 14 residues. The protocol was immunoSEQ multiplex PCR, while the TCRdb copy is restricted to in-frame clones and leaves out a portion. This sample has about 120,000 clones, with about 86% found just once. This specimen consisted of peripheral blood, obtained 28 days after the second AZD1222 dose. This TCR came from an adult who received the AZD1222 COVID-19 vaccine. The V call is TRBV7-8, the J call TRBJ2-5; TRBD2 matches at 11 bases. DNA for the CDR3: TGTGCCAGCAGCCACCTAGCGGGGGGAGAGACCCAGTACTTC. Residues: CASSHLAGGETQYF.